The TCR beta chain under discussion was sequenced for a study of regulatory T cells in long-lasting Graves disease. Study summary: Those Graves' patients who were newly diagnosed had been on antithyroid drugs under 3 months. Overall study findings and caveats: With a small sample size, accuracy may have been reduced.

Time point given: newly diagnosed GD, antithyroid drugs for less than 3 months. Isolated PBMC RNA provided the starting material for the TCR library. The source of the patients was an endocrinology department in Xi'an, China. According to the study, TCR beta libraries were built with iRepertoire HTBI primers and CDR3-region Arm-PCR. Original processing notes: The samples yielded 50 to 80 TRBV and 14 TRBJ segments. MiXCR, applied by TCRdb to the multiplex PCR reads, yields one record per CDR3 protein. The V and J calls follow TCRdb's processing rather than the paper's. The table includes over 300,000 distinct CDR3 sequences, roughly a sixth detected once. On this clonotype: Its matching antigen is unknown.

This sample comprised peripheral blood mononuclear cells (PBMCs), obtained at new diagnosis, from a patient treated with antithyroid drugs. The TCR comes from a female donor with Graves disease.

For the CDR3, the DNA is TGTGCCAGCAGCCAAGATCTGAGCTCCTACAATGAGCAGTTCTTC. Amino acids: CASSQDLSSYNEQFF. J is TRBJ2-1 and V is TRBV4-2, with unresolved D. The CDR3 has 15 amino acids. Looked up from germline, CDR1 is LGHNA and CDR2 is YNFKEQ. Deletions cut 0 bases from V and 0 bases from J, with 6 bases between.